This T cell receptor beta chain was captured in a study of PD-1 blockade in classical Hodgkin lymphoma. General study points: At baseline, newly diagnosed patients reportedly showed less TCR diversity than healthy donors. The causes of the repertoire differences, possibly disease activity or prior therapy, remain undefined.

With respect to this clone: Its antigen is currently unknown.

Assay used: immunoSEQ multiplex PCR; TCRdb lists only in-frame clones, some missing. The table records tens of thousands of clones, 85% to 95% of them present only once. Stated time point: newly diagnosed, previously untreated cHL patient sample. Acting as the comparison were PBMCs from newly diagnosed, untreated classical Hodgkin lymphoma. This CDR3 has 12 residues. Germline V gene data show CDR1 as SGHVS and CDR2 as FQNEAQ. V was trimmed by 3 bases and J by 3 bases, leaving 4 bases between them. This chain joins TRBV7-8 and TRBJ2-3; D remains unclear. The TCR originated in a human donor with classical Hodgkin lymphoma. The sample comprised peripheral blood mononuclear cells (PBMCs). This CDR3 is CASSLGTDTQYF. Here the CDR3 DNA reads TGTGCCAGCAGCTTGGGGACAGATACGCAGTATTTT.